This is a list of T cell receptor beta chains from one sample in a study of regulatory T cells. This table comes from immunoSEQ multiplex PCR, and its TCRdb copy is limited to in-frame clones, with some not included. The profile shows tens of thousands of clones, about 93% of them singletons. Sequencing input: conventional CD4+ T cells sorted from blood. These receptors all stem from a child under 10 years old with CD3G deficiency. The CDR3 runs from the conserved cysteine through the conserved F or W. D genes are given only for firm matches. Size is stated for part of the rows, as once, few or many counts, or as a class when the clone is expanded.

D gene: .; clone size: few; J gene: TRBJ1-5; V gene: TRBV28; CDR3 protein: CASSKSWGGNQPQHF; CDR3 DNA: TGTGCCAGCAGTAAATCGTGGGGGGGCAATCAGCCCCAGCATTTT
D gene: .; clone size: .; J gene: TRBJ2-1; V gene: TRBV28; CDR3 protein: CASSPAGHSSAQFF; CDR3 DNA: TGTGCCAGCAGTCCTGCGGGACACTCCTCCGCGCAGTTCTTC
D gene: .; clone size: once; J gene: TRBJ1-5; V gene: TRBV28; CDR3 protein: CASSLIAGNQPQHF; CDR3 DNA: TGTGCCAGCAGTTTAATAGCCGGCAATCAGCCCCAGCATTTT
D gene: .; clone size: .; J gene: TRBJ2-7; V gene: TRBV6-1; CDR3 protein: CASSWQRSYEQYF; CDR3 DNA: TGTGCCAGCAGTTGGCAGAGATCCTACGAGCAGTACTTC
D gene: .; clone size: once; J gene: TRBJ2-7; V gene: TRBV18; CDR3 protein: CASSPDRRGEQYF; CDR3 DNA: TGTGCCAGCTCACCAGACAGGAGGGGCGAGCAGTACTTC
D gene: TRBD2; clone size: .; J gene: TRBJ2-1; V gene: TRBV6-1; CDR3 protein: CASRPGLGNEQFF; CDR3 DNA: TGTGCCAGCAGGCCCGGACTAGGAAATGAGCAGTTCTTC
D gene: .; clone size: .; J gene: TRBJ1-3; V gene: TRBV28; CDR3 protein: CASSLSSGNTIYF; CDR3 DNA: TGTGCCAGCAGTTTAAGCTCTGGAAACACCATATATTTT
D gene: .; clone size: .; J gene: TRBJ2-3; V gene: TRBV5-1; CDR3 protein: CASSLDGSGGTDTQYF; CDR3 DNA: TGCGCCAGCAGCTTGGACGGGAGTGGGGGCACAGATACGCAGTATTTT
D gene: .; clone size: .; J gene: TRBJ1-1; V gene: TRBV5-5; CDR3 protein: CASSFGSGRNTEAFF; CDR3 DNA: TGTGCCAGCAGCTTTGGTTCAGGGCGCAACACTGAAGCTTTCTTT
D gene: .; clone size: .; J gene: TRBJ2-7; V gene: TRBV6-1; CDR3 protein: CASSRGVVYEQYF; CDR3 DNA: TGTGCCAGCAGCCGGGGTGTAGTCTACGAGCAGTACTTC
D gene: .; clone size: .; J gene: TRBJ2-3; V gene: TRBV5-1; CDR3 protein: CASSSGTRRHF; CDR3 DNA: TGCGCCAGCAGCTCAGGGACGAGAAGGCATTTT
D gene: .; clone size: .; J gene: TRBJ1-2; V gene: TRBV6-1; CDR3 protein: CASNTAPYGYTF; CDR3 DNA: TGTGCCAGCAACACAGCCCCTTATGGCTACACCTTC
D gene: .; clone size: .; J gene: TRBJ2-1; V gene: TRBV7-9; CDR3 protein: CASGSSYNEQFF; CDR3 DNA: TGTGCCAGTGGTAGCTCCTACAATGAGCAGTTCTTC
D gene: TRBD2; clone size: .; J gene: TRBJ2-2; V gene: TRBV6-1; CDR3 protein: CASRLAVNTGELFF; CDR3 DNA: TGTGCCAGCAGACTAGCGGTGAACACCGGGGAGCTGTTTTTT
D gene: TRBD2; clone size: .; J gene: TRBJ2-3; V gene: TRBV4-1; CDR3 protein: CASSQSAGGSTDTQYF; CDR3 DNA: TGCGCCAGCAGCCAATCGGCGGGAGGCTCGACAGATACGCAGTATTTT
D gene: .; clone size: .; J gene: TRBJ1-2; V gene: TRBV18; CDR3 protein: CASSLDLANYGYTF; CDR3 DNA: TGTGCCAGCTCCCTCGACTTAGCTAACTATGGCTACACCTTC
D gene: TRBD2; clone size: .; J gene: TRBJ2-4; V gene: TRBV13; CDR3 protein: CASSLGAGGPKNIQYF; CDR3 DNA: TGTGCCAGCAGCTTAGGGGCGGGAGGGCCCAAAAACATTCAGTACTTC
D gene: TRBD2; clone size: .; J gene: TRBJ2-7; V gene: TRBV5-1; CDR3 protein: CASSSGLDAAEQYF; CDR3 DNA: TGCGCCAGCAGCTCGGGACTAGACGCGGCGGAGCAGTACTTC
D gene: .; clone size: .; J gene: TRBJ2-3; V gene: TRBV7-9; CDR3 protein: CASSPTESTDTQYF; CDR3 DNA: TGTGCCAGCAGCCCGACAGAGAGCACAGATACGCAGTATTTT
D gene: .; clone size: .; J gene: TRBJ2-7; V gene: TRBV6-1; CDR3 protein: CASGVQPSYEQYF; CDR3 DNA: TGTGCCAGCGGAGTCCAACCCTCCTACGAGCAGTACTTC
D gene: .; clone size: .; J gene: TRBJ1-5; V gene: TRBV28; CDR3 protein: CASSFPDQPQHF; CDR3 DNA: TGTGCCAGCAGTTTCCCAGATCAGCCCCAGCATTTT
D gene: TRBD2; clone size: .; J gene: TRBJ2-1; V gene: TRBV5-1; CDR3 protein: CASSLGLAGRYNEQFF; CDR3 DNA: TGCGCCAGCAGCTTGGGGTTAGCGGGAAGGTACAATGAGCAGTTCTTC
D gene: .; clone size: .; J gene: TRBJ2-7; V gene: TRBV6-1; CDR3 protein: CASSRESRGEQYF; CDR3 DNA: TGTGCCAGCAGTCGTGAGTCGCGGGGTGAGCAGTACTTC
D gene: TRBD1; clone size: .; J gene: TRBJ1-1; V gene: TRBV28; CDR3 protein: CASSVQGARTEAFF; CDR3 DNA: TGTGCCAGCAGTGTACAGGGGGCGCGCACTGAAGCTTTCTTT
D gene: TRBD2; clone size: .; J gene: TRBJ2-1; V gene: TRBV29-1; CDR3 protein: CSASGTSGRVGINNEQFF; CDR3 DNA: TGCAGCGCCTCCGGGACTAGCGGGAGAGTGGGGATTAACAATGAGCAGTTCTTC
D gene: .; clone size: .; J gene: TRBJ1-5; V gene: TRBV28; CDR3 protein: CASSLYLQPQHF; CDR3 DNA: TGTGCCAGCAGTCTCTACCTTCAGCCCCAGCATTTT
D gene: .; clone size: .; J gene: TRBJ1-1; V gene: TRBV19; CDR3 protein: CASSIDLRTEAFF; CDR3 DNA: TGTGCCAGTAGTATAGATCTTCGAACTGAAGCTTTCTTT
D gene: .; clone size: .; J gene: TRBJ1-4; V gene: TRBV5-1; CDR3 protein: CASSLGSTGLQATNEKLFF; CDR3 DNA: TGCGCCAGCAGCCTCGGCTCGACAGGACTTCAAGCAACTAATGAAAAACTGTTTTTT
D gene: .; clone size: .; J gene: TRBJ2-6; V gene: TRBV19; CDR3 protein: CASMWIAGANVLTF; CDR3 DNA: TGTGCCAGTATGTGGATCGCTGGGGCCAACGTCCTGACTTTC
D gene: TRBD2; clone size: .; J gene: TRBJ2-7; V gene: TRBV28; CDR3 protein: CASSSPGSGRAHEQYF; CDR3 DNA: TGTGCCAGCAGTTCCCCGGGAAGCGGGAGGGCCCACGAGCAGTACTTC
D gene: .; clone size: .; J gene: TRBJ2-3; V gene: TRBV28; CDR3 protein: CASSNGGLRTDTQYF; CDR3 DNA: TGTGCCAGCAGCAACGGCGGACTTCGCACAGATACGCAGTATTTT
D gene: .; clone size: medium-sized; J gene: TRBJ1-2; V gene: TRBV6-1; CDR3 protein: CASRHEVYTF; CDR3 DNA: TGTGCCAGCAGACACGAAGTCTACACCTTC
D gene: TRBD2; clone size: .; J gene: TRBJ2-1; V gene: TRBV5-1; CDR3 protein: CASSFGTSGRDEQFF; CDR3 DNA: TGCGCCAGCAGCTTCGGGACTAGCGGGAGGGATGAGCAGTTCTTC
D gene: TRBD2; clone size: once; J gene: TRBJ2-7; V gene: TRBV28; CDR3 protein: CASSPGGTHSYEQYF; CDR3 DNA: TGTGCCAGCAGTCCGGGGGGGACACACTCCTACGAGCAGTACTTC
D gene: TRBD2; clone size: .; J gene: TRBJ2-1; V gene: TRBV28; CDR3 protein: CASSSLPGLGNEQFF; CDR3 DNA: TGTGCCAGCAGTTCCTTACCGGGACTAGGCAATGAGCAGTTCTTC
D gene: TRBD1; clone size: .; J gene: TRBJ1-1; V gene: TRBV28; CDR3 protein: CASSLQGRVNTEAFF; CDR3 DNA: TGTGCCAGCAGTCTACAGGGGAGGGTGAACACTGAAGCTTTCTTT
D gene: .; clone size: .; J gene: TRBJ1-2; V gene: TRBV28; CDR3 protein: CASSSGPTAGYTF; CDR3 DNA: TGTGCCAGCAGTTCAGGCCCCACTGCCGGCTACACCTTC
D gene: .; clone size: .; J gene: TRBJ1-2; V gene: TRBV6-1; CDR3 protein: CASQRTVIGYGYTF; CDR3 DNA: TGTGCCAGCCAAAGGACGGTGATAGGCTATGGCTACACCTTC
D gene: TRBD1; clone size: .; J gene: TRBJ2-1; V gene: TRBV30; CDR3 protein: CAWSSGQGYNEQFF; CDR3 DNA: TGTGCCTGGAGTTCGGGACAGGGCTACAATGAGCAGTTCTTC
D gene: .; clone size: .; J gene: TRBJ2-1; V gene: TRBV5-1; CDR3 protein: CASSLGGFSYNEQFF; CDR3 DNA: TGCGCCAGCAGCTTAGGGGGGTTCTCCTACAATGAGCAGTTCTTC
D gene: TRBD1; clone size: .; J gene: TRBJ2-2; V gene: TRBV27; CDR3 protein: CASSSRTGGGTGELFF; CDR3 DNA: TGTGCCAGCAGTTCAAGGACAGGGGGAGGCACCGGGGAGCTGTTTTTT
D gene: .; clone size: .; J gene: TRBJ2-1; V gene: TRBV28; CDR3 protein: CASSLSHTNEQFF; CDR3 DNA: TGTGCCAGCAGTTTATCCCACACCAATGAGCAGTTCTTC
D gene: TRBD2; clone size: .; J gene: TRBJ2-1; V gene: TRBV5-1; CDR3 protein: CASSLGLAGGEQFF; CDR3 DNA: TGCGCCAGCAGCTTGGGACTAGCGGGGGGAGAGCAGTTCTTC
D gene: .; clone size: once; J gene: TRBJ2-3; V gene: TRBV28; CDR3 protein: CASTSQGVTDTQYF; CDR3 DNA: TGTGCCAGCACCTCACAGGGAGTCACAGATACGCAGTATTTT
D gene: .; clone size: .; J gene: TRBJ2-6; V gene: TRBV28; CDR3 protein: CASSLAGANVLTF; CDR3 DNA: TGTGCCAGCAGTTTAGCTGGGGCCAACGTCCTGACTTTC
D gene: .; clone size: .; J gene: TRBJ1-1; V gene: TRBV28; CDR3 protein: CASSFKVGNYHTEAFF; CDR3 DNA: TGTGCCAGCAGTTTCAAGGTTGGCAATTACCACACTGAAGCTTTCTTT